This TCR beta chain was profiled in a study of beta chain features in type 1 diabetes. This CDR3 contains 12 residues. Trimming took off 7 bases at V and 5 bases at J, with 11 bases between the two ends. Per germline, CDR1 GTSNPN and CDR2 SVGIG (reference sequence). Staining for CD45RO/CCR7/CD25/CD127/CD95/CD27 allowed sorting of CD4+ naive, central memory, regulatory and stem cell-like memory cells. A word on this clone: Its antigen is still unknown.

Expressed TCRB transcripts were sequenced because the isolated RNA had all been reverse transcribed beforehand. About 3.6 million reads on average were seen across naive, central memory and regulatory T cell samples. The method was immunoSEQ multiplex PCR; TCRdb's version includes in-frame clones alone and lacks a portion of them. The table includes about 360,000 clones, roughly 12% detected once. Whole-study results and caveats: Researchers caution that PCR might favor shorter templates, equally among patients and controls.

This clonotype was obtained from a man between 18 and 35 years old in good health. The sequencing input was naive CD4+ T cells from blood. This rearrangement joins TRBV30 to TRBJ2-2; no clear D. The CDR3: CASQQNTGELFF. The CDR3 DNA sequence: TGTGCCTCCCAACAGAATACCGGGGAGCTGTTTTTT.